A single sample is the source of the 31 T cell receptor beta chains below, sequenced in a study of T cell repertoires in cytomegalovirus infection. A single record per CDR3 protein comes from TCRdb applying MiXCR to the reads. The table has fewer than 550,000 distinct CDR3 sequences, about a third seen once. Input material: PBMCs. The source is a human donor in good health (CMV status not recorded). Some clones in this sample may be carry-over from other donors' samples.

This clonotype turned up a few times. The chain joins TRBV20-1 to TRBJ2-1; perhaps TRBD1 as D (6 bases). Germline V gene lookup returns CDR1 DFQATT and CDR2 SNEGSKA (reference sequence). The CDR3 length is 12 residues. Trimming stripped 2 bases from V and 7 bases from J, with 9 bases between. This chain's CDR3 is CSARPQGNEQFF. The CDR3 coding sequence is TGCAGTGCTAGACCCCAGGGGAATGAGCAGTTCTTC.

This clonotype was seen a handful of times. The V call is TRBV11-2, the J call TRBJ2-4; 10 bases agree with TRBD2. This CDR3 has 17 amino acids. Germline CDR1 reads SGHAT; CDR2 reads FQNNGV. Trimming removed 1 base from V and 6 bases from J; junction bases left unmatched: 9. In nucleotides, the CDR3 is TGTGCCAGCAGCTTAGTAACCAGCGGGGGGGCTAGAAACATTCAGTACTTC. The encoded protein is CASSLVTSGGARNIQYF.

Regarding this clonotype: Possible read error: a much larger clone is one base away. The rearrangement uses TRBV7-2 and TRBJ1-3; 7 bases agree with TRBD1. The junction had 5 bases not matched to a gene; V was cut back by 11 bases and J by 1 base. The germline CDR1 and CDR2 sequences are SGHTA and FQGNSA. CDR3 size: 13 residues. The CDR3 here is CASQGKSGNTIYF. The CDR3 DNA follows: TGTGCCTCACAGGGGAAGTCTGGAAACACCATATATTTT.

This chain uses TRBV6-2 or TRBV6-3 with TRBJ2-2; 8 nucleotides match TRBD1. The CDR3 consists of 16 residues. The V and J ends lost 0 bases and 5 bases, in that order; junction bases with no gene match: 5. The germline gives CDR1 MNHEY, CDR2 SVGEGT. The CDR3 coding sequence is TGTGCCAGCAGTTACTCCCGGACAGGGAAAACCGGGGAGCTGTTTTTT. Protein product: CASSYSRTGKTGELFF.

The chain combines TRBV3-1 with TRBJ2-4; D perhaps matches TRBD2 (6 bases). CDR1 and CDR2 (germline): LGHDT, YNNKEL (reference sequence). Deletions cut 1 base from V and 7 bases from J, with 14 bases between. The CDR3 extends over 15 amino acids. The CDR3 region is CASSQAGDSVNIQYF. The CDR3 DNA reads as TGTGCCAGCAGCCAAGCCGGGGACTCAGTTAACATTCAGTACTTC.

The chain uses TRBV4-3 and TRBJ2-3; possible D gene TRBD2, 6 bases. The ends were cut back, 0 bases at V and 4 bases at J, with 11 bases in the middle. Germline lookup yields CDR1 LGHNA and CDR2 YSLEER. CDR3 length: 15 amino acids. CDR3 in DNA: TGCGCCAGCAGCCAAGAGATCGGGGGAGCAGATACGCAGTATTTT. This gives the protein CASSQEIGGADTQYF.

V is TRBV20-1 and J is TRBJ1-1; TRBD1 is a possible D gene (5 bases). V lost 7 bases and J lost 2, with 14 bases in between. The CDR3 sequence is 13 residues long. The V gene's germline CDR1 is DFQATT and CDR2 SNEGSKA (reference sequence). The CDR3 sequence is CSVGGERNTEAFF. CDR3 sequence (DNA): TGCAGTGTCGGAGGGGAACGAAACACTGAAGCTTTCTTT.

J is TRBJ1-5 and V is TRBV6-5, with a tentative D call TRBD1 (5 bases). Trimming left V 0 bases short and J 5 bases short, with 14 bases between. This CDR3 region has 16 residues. Per germline, CDR1 MNHEY and CDR2 SVGAGI. For the CDR3, the DNA is TGTGCCAGCAGTTACTCGAGGTGGGGCATCGATCAGCCCCAGCATTTT. The encoded protein is CASSYSRWGIDQPQHF.

This clonotype was observed a few times. The gene calls are TRBV12-3 or TRBV12-4 and TRBJ1-4; no clear D gene. The CDR3 covers 15 residues. V was cut by 2 bases and J by 7 bases, with 14 bases left in between. The CDR3 nucleotides are TGTGCCAGCAGTTTAAAGTCGGACGGAGGTGAAAAACTGTTTTTT. Translation: CASSLKSDGGEKLFF.

This clonotype has a count of ten or more. The CDR3 coding sequence is TGTGCCAGCAGTGAACCGATCCCCGGCACCCTAGGCAATGAGCAGTTCTTC. It codes for CASSEPIPGTLGNEQFF. The chain links TRBV6-1 to TRBJ2-1; D is ambiguous. The V gene's germline CDR1 is MNHNS and CDR2 SASEGT. The V and J ends lost 2 bases and 6 bases respectively, with 20 bases between them. The CDR3 runs to 17 residues.

As to this clonotype: A much larger clone sits a single nucleotide away, making a read error possible. The gene calls are TRBV12-3 or TRBV12-4 and TRBJ2-7, with TRBD1 matching 8 bases. Losses at the gene ends were 4 bases for V and 6 bases for J; bases not matched to a gene: 2. The length of the CDR3 is 12 residues. CDR3 amino acids: CASSWDRSEQYF. The CDR3 bases are TGTGCCAGCAGTTGGGACAGGAGCGAGCAGTACTTC.

This clonotype was detected once. The rearrangement links TRBV2 to TRBJ2-7, with D maybe TRBD2 (7 bases). The CDR3 spans 16 residues. In germline, CDR1 is SNHLY, CDR2 FYNNEI. V was trimmed by 2 bases and J by 2 bases, leaving 16 bases between them. The CDR3: CASSERGGSLPYEQYF. The CDR3 nucleotides are TGTGCCAGCAGTGAAAGGGGGGGGTCGCTACCCTACGAGCAGTACTTC.

This clonotype was recorded a few times. This rearrangement joins TRBV10-3 to TRBJ2-2, with D possibly being TRBD1 (5 bases). This CDR3 comprises 13 residues. CDR1 ENHRY and CDR2 SYGVKD come from the germline V gene. With 9 bases removed from V and 4 bases from J, the gap between germline ends came to 12 bases. CDR3 sequence: CAIGELTTGELFF. The DNA of the CDR3 is TGTGCCATAGGGGAACTCACCACCGGGGAGCTGTTTTTT.

This sequence joins TRBV28 and TRBJ2-7; TRBD2 might be the D (6 bases). V lost 4 bases to trimming and J lost 0 bases, with 16 bases between them. Germline CDR1 MDHEN, CDR2 SYDVKM. The CDR3 spans 16 residues. CDR3: CASSSSEGRGSYEQYF. The DNA for the CDR3 is TGTGCCAGCAGTTCCTCCGAAGGGCGGGGCTCCTACGAGCAGTACTTC. Looking up the rest from reference TRBV28 and TRBJ2-7 gives the full variable domain: DVKVTQSSRYLVKRTGEKVFLECVQDMDHENMFWYRQDPGLGLRLIYFSYDVKMKEKGDIPEGYSVSREKKERFSLILESASTNQTSMYLCASSSSEGRGSYEQYFGPGTRLTVT.

Only a few counts were recorded for this clonotype. This chain uses TRBV11-2 with TRBJ2-7; D call uncertain. The CDR3 has 14 amino acids. Between the trimmed V and J ends, which lost 3 bases and 0 bases, there was a span of 9 bases. Germline V lookup: CDR1 SGHAT, CDR2 FQNNGV. The CDR3: CASSFGPISYEQYF. The CDR3 DNA reads as TGTGCCAGCAGCTTCGGACCAATCTCCTACGAGCAGTACTTC.

This clonotype was recorded a few times. The chain has TRBV6-6 and TRBJ1-4; unclear D gene. This CDR3 contains 15 residues. V shed 7 bases and J shed 3 bases, with 15 bases lying between them. CDR1 and CDR2 from the germline V gene are MNHNY and SVGAGI (reference sequence). Here the CDR3 reads CASTDDGAPNEKLFF. DNA of the CDR3: TGTGCCAGCACCGATGATGGAGCCCCTAATGAAAAACTGTTTTTT.

V and J are TRBV2 and TRBJ2-7, with 11 nucleotides matching TRBD1. The V gene end was trimmed by 6 bases and the J gene end by 5 bases; junction bases not matched to a gene: 6. Germline CDR1 is SNHLY and CDR2 is FYNNEI. CDR3 length equals 14 residues. CDR3 bases: TGTGCCAGCAGATCCGGGACAGGGGGACACGAGCAGTACTTC. Protein sequence: CASRSGTGGHEQYF.

The chain combines TRBV7-2 with TRBJ2-3; D ambiguous. Germline V gives CDR1 SGHTA, CDR2 FQGNSA. This CDR3 region has 17 residues. Trimming took 2 bases from V and 4 from J, leaving 19 bases between them. CDR3 nucleotide sequence: TGTGCCAGCAGCTTAAATCGGCAACGAATATACCCAGATACGCAGTATTTT. Translated, it gives CASSLNRQRIYPDTQYF.

Regarding this clonotype: Since the CDR3 does not end with the conserved phenylalanine or tryptophan, this likely comes from a read error. The chain carries TRBV3-1 and TRBJ2-1; 15 nucleotides line up with TRBD2. The CDR3 totals 15 residues. CDR1 is LGHDT, CDR2 YNNKEL, per germline (reference sequence). Trimming at V came to 4 bases and at J to 7 bases, leaving 2 bases not matched to a gene. CDR3 coding DNA: TGTGCCAGCAGCCGGGGGACTAGCGGGGGGAATGAGCAGTTCTTA. It translates to CASSRGTSGGNEQFL.

For this clonotype: One end of the junction varies from germline; a read error may be responsible. The gene calls are TRBV19 and TRBJ1-1; D gene uncertain. Germline CDR1 and CDR2: LNHDA and SQIVND (reference sequence). The CDR3 is made up of 14 amino acids. Here the CDR3 reads CAISIASMNTEAFF. Written as DNA, the CDR3 is TGTGCCATTAGTATAGCAAGTATGAACACTGAAGCTTTCTTT.

For the CDR3, the DNA is TGTGCCAGCTCACCACCGGGGACGGCTAGCACAGATACGCAGTATTTT. Encoded protein: CASSPPGTASTDTQYF. The genes are TRBV18 and TRBJ2-3, with D perhaps assigned TRBD1 or TRBD2 (5 bases each). CDR1 KGHSH and CDR2 LQKENI come from the germline V gene. V shed 0 bases and J shed 0 bases, with 10 bases lying between them. The CDR3 extends over 16 amino acids.

V and J are TRBV7-3 and TRBJ2-1, with D perhaps TRBD1 or TRBD2 (5 bases each). The tail of the sequence fits TRBJ2-7 better, so the J call may be wrong. The CDR3 runs to 13 residues. Germline V CDR1 and CDR2: SGHTA, FQGTGA. In DNA form, the CDR3 reads TGTGCCAGCAGCTTAAGGTACCGGGACCAGCAGTACTTC. The encoded protein is CASSLRYRDQQYF.

The CDR3 region is CASSLGPSSNYGYTF. As DNA, the CDR3 is TGTGCCAGCAGTTTAGGGCCAAGCTCTAACTATGGCTACACCTTC. The chain joins TRBV12-3 or TRBV12-4 to TRBJ1-2; D is uncertain. The CDR3 is made up of 15 amino acids. Trimming cost V 1 base and J 0 bases, with 9 bases left between them.

Details on this clonotype: Sequence at one end of the junction differs from germline and may be a read error. This chain joins TRBV6-2 or TRBV6-3 and TRBJ2-4; D remains ambiguous. This CDR3 is built from 13 residues. Germline loops: CDR1 MNHEY, CDR2 SVGEGT. The CDR3 region has the DNA TGTGCCAGCAGTAAACCGGGCCGCCTTGAATGGAACTTC. Its translation is CASSKPGRLEWNF.

There are many counts of this clonotype. The chain recombines TRBV7-8 with TRBJ1-2; possibly TRBD1 for D (5 bases). Germline loops: CDR1 SGHVS, CDR2 FQNEAQ. This CDR3 comprises 14 residues. V dropped 3 bases and J dropped 2 bases, with 10 bases sitting between them. CDR3 sequence reads: CASSLTDNNYGYTF. CDR3 in DNA: TGTGCCAGCAGCTTGACAGACAACAACTATGGCTACACCTTC.

Regarding this clonotype: One end of the junction fails to match germline, which may point to a read error. The chain combines TRBV2 with TRBJ2-4; 10 bases are a match to TRBD2. The germline V gene encodes CDR1 SNHLY and CDR2 FYNNEI. This CDR3 is built from 16 residues. The CDR3 loop reads CASSVERGGAKNIKYF. CDR3 DNA: TGTGCCAGCAGTGTGGAGCGGGGGGGCGCCAAAAACATTAAGTACTTC.

The chain links TRBV4-1 to TRBJ2-2; TRBD2 aligns across 14 bases. The CDR3 spans 17 residues. Trimming at V came to 5 bases and at J to 4 bases, leaving 6 bases not matched to a gene. CDR1 is MGHRA and CDR2 is YSYEKL in the germline V gene. In DNA, the CDR3 is TGCGCCAGCAGCATACGACTAGCGGGGGGGGGCACCGGGGAGCTGTTTTTT. Protein product: CASSIRLAGGGTGELFF.

Concerning this clonotype: A much larger clone differs by one base, so this may be a read error. The chain joins TRBV12-3 or TRBV12-4 to TRBJ2-2; tentative D call: TRBD2 (5 bases). CDR3 length equals 13 residues. The CDR3 sequence is CASILANHGELFF. The CDR3, as DNA: TGTGCCAGCATTTTAGCGAACCACGGGGAGCTGTTTTTT.

The rearrangement joins TRBV28 to TRBJ1-1; D remains unclear. Looked up from germline, CDR1 is MDHEN and CDR2 is SYDVKM. V lost 8 bases to trimming and J lost 1 base, with 11 bases between them. CDR3 size: 13 residues. CDR3 sequence reads: CASSAVKNTEAFF. For the CDR3, the DNA is TGTGCCAGCTCCGCTGTCAAGAACACTGAAGCTTTCTTT.

Points on this clonotype: A much larger clone sits a single nucleotide away, making a read error possible. The chain couples TRBV7-8 to TRBJ2-3, with 10 bases fitting TRBD2. There are 15 residues in the CDR3. Germline loops: CDR1 SGHVS, CDR2 FQNEAQ. The J segment lost 3 bases and the V segment lost 3 bases, leaving 3 bases of the junction unmatched. The CDR3: CASSFLAGVTDTQYF. The CDR3 coding sequence is TGTGCCAGCAGCTTCCTAGCGGGGGTGACAGATACGCAGTATTTT.

J is TRBJ2-7 and V is TRBV20-1; TRBD1 or TRBD2 may be the D gene (6 bases each). Trimming shortened V by 3 bases and J by 6 bases, and 21 bases separated the two germline ends. In germline, CDR1 is DFQATT, CDR2 SNEGSKA (reference sequence). There are 15 residues in the CDR3. In nucleotides, the CDR3 is TGCAGTGCTAGGGGGGGTGGGGGGCAAATTTCCGAGCAGTACTTC. Translating gives CSARGGGGQISEQYF.